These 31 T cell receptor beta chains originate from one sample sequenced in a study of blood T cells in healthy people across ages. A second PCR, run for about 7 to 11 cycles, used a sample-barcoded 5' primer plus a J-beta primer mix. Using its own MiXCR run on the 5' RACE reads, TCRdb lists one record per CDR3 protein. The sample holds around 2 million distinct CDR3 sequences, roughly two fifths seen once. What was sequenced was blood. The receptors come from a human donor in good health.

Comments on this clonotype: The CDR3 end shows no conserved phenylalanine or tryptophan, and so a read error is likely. CDR3 region: CAISEAANTEAFL. CDR3 in DNA: TGTGCCATCAGTGAAGCAGCGAACACTGAAGCTTTCTTG. The V call is TRBV10-3, the J call TRBJ1-1; D ambiguous. Germline CDR1 ENHRY, CDR2 SYGVKD. The CDR3 has 13 amino acids. V was pared by 3 bases and J by 1 base, with 6 bases between.

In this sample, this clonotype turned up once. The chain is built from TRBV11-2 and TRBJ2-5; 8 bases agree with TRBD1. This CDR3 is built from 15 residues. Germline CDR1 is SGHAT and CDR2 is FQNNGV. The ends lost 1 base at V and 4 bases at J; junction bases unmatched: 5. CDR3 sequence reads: CASSLGQGNGETQYF. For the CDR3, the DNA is TGTGCCAGCAGCTTAGGACAGGGGAACGGAGAGACCCAGTACTTC.

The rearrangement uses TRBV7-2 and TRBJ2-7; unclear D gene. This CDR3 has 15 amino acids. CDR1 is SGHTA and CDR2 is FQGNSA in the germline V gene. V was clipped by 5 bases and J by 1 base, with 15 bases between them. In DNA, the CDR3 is TGTGCCAGCAGCCCCCGAGTGGGCCGGTCCTACGAGCAGTACTTC. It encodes CASSPRVGRSYEQYF.

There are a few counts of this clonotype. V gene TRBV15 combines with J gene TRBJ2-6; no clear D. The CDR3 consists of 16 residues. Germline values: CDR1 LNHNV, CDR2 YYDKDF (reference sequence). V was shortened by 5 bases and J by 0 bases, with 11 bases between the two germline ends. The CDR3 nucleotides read TGTGCCACCAGCGGGCTCCCTCTCTCTGGGGCCAACGTCCTGACTTTC. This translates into CATSGLPLSGANVLTF.

The CDR3 DNA is TGTGCCAGCAGTCTGGGAGGCGGGACAGGGGTCAATAATGAGCAGTTCTTC. It yields the protein CASSLGGGTGVNNEQFF. This sequence joins TRBV6-1 and TRBJ2-1, with 10 bases aligning to TRBD1. With V trimmed by 5 bases and J by 7 bases, 14 bases remained unmatched. CDR3 length: 17 residues. Germline CDR1 MNHNS, CDR2 SASEGT.

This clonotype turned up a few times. CDR3 region: CATSDPSTQGANYNEQFF. DNA of the CDR3: TGTGCCACCAGTGATCCCAGTACCCAGGGGGCTAATTACAATGAGCAGTTCTTC. The chain joins TRBV24-1 to TRBJ2-1; 8 bases line up with TRBD1. V shed 3 bases and J 4 bases; nucleotides not matched to a gene: 13. Germline CDR1 is KGHDR and CDR2 is SFDVKD. The CDR3 contains 18 residues.

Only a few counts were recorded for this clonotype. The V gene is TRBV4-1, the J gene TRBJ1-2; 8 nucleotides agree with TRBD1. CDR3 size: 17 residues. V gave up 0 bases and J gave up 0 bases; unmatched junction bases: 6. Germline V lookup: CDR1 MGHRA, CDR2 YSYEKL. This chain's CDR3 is CASSQDQGAAANYGYTF. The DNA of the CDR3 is TGCGCCAGCAGCCAAGACCAGGGGGCGGCCGCTAACTATGGCTACACCTTC.

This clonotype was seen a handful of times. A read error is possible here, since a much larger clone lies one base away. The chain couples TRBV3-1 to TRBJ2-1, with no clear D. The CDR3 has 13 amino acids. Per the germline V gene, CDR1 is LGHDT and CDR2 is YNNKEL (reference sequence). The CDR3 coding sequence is TGTGCCGGCAGCCAAGACAATGCTGATGAGCAGTTCTTC. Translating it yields CAGSQDNADEQFF.

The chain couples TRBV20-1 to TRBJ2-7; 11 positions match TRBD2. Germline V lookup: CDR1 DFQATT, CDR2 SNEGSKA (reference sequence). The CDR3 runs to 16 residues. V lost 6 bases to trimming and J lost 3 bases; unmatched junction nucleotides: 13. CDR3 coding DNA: TGCAGTGCCGATCCCGTCACTAGCGGGGGTTTCTACGAGCAGTACTTC. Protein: CSADPVTSGGFYEQYF.

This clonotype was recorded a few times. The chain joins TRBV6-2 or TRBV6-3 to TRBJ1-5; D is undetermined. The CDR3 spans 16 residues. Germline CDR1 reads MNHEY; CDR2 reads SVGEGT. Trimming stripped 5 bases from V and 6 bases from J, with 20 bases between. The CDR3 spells CASSTGSHRGSQPQHF. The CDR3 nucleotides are TGTGCCAGCAGTACTGGGAGTCACCGGGGAAGTCAGCCCCAGCATTTT.

CDR3 sequence: CASSLEGRQLNTEAFF. The CDR3 region has the DNA TGTGCCAGCAGCTTGGAAGGCAGGCAATTGAACACTGAAGCTTTCTTT. V usage is TRBV5-5 and J usage is TRBJ1-1; the D is unclear. The length of the CDR3 is 16 residues. Per the germline V gene, CDR1 is SGHKS and CDR2 is YYEKEE (reference sequence). Trimming removed 0 bases at V and 0 bases at J, with 12 bases between.

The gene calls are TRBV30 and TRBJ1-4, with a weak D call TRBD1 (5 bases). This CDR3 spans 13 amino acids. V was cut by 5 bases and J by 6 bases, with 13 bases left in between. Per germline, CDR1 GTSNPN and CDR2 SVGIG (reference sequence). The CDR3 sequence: CAWSQGGDEKLFF. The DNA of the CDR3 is TGTGCCTGGTCCCAGGGAGGAGATGAAAAACTGTTTTTT.

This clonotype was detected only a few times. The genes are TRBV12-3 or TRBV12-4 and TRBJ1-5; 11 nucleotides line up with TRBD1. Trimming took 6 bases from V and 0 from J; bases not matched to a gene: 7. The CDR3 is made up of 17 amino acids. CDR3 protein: CASRPGQGAYSNQPQHF. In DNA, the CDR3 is TGTGCCAGCAGGCCCGGACAGGGGGCTTATAGCAATCAGCCCCAGCATTTT.

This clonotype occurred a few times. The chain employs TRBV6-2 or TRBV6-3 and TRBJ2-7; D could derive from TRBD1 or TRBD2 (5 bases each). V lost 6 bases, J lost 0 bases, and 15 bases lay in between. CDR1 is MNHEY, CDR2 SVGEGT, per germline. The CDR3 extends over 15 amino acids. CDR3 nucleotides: TGTGCCAGCAGCCCTCTTTGGGGGATCTCCTACGAGCAGTACTTC. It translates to CASSPLWGISYEQYF.

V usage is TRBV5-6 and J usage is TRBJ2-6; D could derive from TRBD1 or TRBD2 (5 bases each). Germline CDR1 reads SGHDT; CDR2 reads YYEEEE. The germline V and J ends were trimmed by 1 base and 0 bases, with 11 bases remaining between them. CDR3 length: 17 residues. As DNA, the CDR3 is TGTGCCAGCAGCTTGAAGAGGGGTACCTCTGGGGCCAACGTCCTGACTTTC. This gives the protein CASSLKRGTSGANVLTF. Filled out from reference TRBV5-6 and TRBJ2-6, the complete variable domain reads DAGVTQSPTHLIKTRGQQVTLRCSPKSGHDTVSWYQQALGQGPQFIFQYYEEEERQRGNFPDRFSGHQFPNYSSELNVNALLLGDSALYLCASSLKRGTSGANVLTFGAGSRLTVL.

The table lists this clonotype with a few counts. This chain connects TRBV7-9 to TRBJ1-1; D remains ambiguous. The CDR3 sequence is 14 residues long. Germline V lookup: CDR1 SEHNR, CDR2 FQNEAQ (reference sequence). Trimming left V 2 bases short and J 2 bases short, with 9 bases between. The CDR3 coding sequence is TGTGCCAGCAGCTTATCGGTAGGAAACACTGAAGCTTTCTTT. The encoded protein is CASSLSVGNTEAFF.

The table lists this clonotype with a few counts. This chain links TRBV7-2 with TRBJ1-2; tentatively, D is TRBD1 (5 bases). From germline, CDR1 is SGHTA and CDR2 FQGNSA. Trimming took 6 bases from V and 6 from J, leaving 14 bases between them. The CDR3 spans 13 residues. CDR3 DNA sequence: TGTGCCAGCAGTTCACAGGACGGGAATGGCTACACCTTC. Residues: CASSSQDGNGYTF.

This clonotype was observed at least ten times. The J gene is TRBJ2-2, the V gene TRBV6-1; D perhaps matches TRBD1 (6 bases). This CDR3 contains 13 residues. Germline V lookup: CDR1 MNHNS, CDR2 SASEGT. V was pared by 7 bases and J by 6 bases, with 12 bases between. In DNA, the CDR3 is TGTGCCAGCATGTCAGGGGAGCCCGGGGAGCTGTTTTTT. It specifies CASMSGEPGELFF.

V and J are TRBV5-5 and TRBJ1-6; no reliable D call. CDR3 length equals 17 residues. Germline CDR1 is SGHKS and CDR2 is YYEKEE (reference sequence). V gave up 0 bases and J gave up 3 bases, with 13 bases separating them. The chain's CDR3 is CASSLDSADFYNSPLHF. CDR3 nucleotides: TGTGCCAGCAGCTTGGATTCGGCAGATTTCTATAATTCACCCCTCCACTTT.

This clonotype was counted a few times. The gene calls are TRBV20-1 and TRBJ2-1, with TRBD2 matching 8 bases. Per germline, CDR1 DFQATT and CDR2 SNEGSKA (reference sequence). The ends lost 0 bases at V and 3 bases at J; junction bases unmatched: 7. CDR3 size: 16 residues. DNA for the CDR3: TGCAGTGCTAGAGATCCACTAGCGGTGATCTACAATGAGCAGTTCTTC. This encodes CSARDPLAVIYNEQFF.

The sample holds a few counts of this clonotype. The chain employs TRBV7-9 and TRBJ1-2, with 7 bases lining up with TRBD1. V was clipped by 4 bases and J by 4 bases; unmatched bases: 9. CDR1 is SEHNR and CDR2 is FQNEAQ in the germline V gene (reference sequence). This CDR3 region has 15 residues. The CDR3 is CASSSREGASYGYTF. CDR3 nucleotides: TGTGCCAGCAGCTCCCGCGAGGGGGCTAGCTATGGCTACACCTTC.

The CDR3 sequence: CSADARDRSANYGYTF. The CDR3 DNA reads TGCAGTGCGGACGCCCGGGACAGGAGCGCTAACTATGGCTACACCTTC. The chain recombines TRBV20-1 with TRBJ1-2; 8 bases line up with TRBD1. J lost 0 bases, V lost 6 bases, and 12 bases had no gene match. Germline values: CDR1 DFQATT, CDR2 SNEGSKA (reference sequence). The CDR3 covers 16 residues.

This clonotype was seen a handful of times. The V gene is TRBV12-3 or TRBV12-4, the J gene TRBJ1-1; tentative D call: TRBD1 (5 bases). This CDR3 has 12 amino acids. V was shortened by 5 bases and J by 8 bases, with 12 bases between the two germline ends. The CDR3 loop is CASSAGTWEAFF. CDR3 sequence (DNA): TGTGCCAGCAGTGCCGGGACTTGGGAAGCTTTCTTT.

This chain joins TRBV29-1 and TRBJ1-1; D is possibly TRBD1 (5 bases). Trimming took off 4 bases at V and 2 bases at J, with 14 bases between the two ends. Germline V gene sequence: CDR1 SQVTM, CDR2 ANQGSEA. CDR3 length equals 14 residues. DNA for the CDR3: TGCAGCGTTGTGCTTCTTGGGGCCAACACTGAAGCTTTCTTT. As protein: CSVVLLGANTEAFF. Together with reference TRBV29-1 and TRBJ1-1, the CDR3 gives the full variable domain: SAVISQKPSRDICQRGTSLTIQCQVDSQVTMMFWYRQQPGQSLTLIATANQGSEATYESGFVIDKFPISRPNLTFSTLTVSNMSPEDSSIYLCSVVLLGANTEAFFGQGTRLTVV.

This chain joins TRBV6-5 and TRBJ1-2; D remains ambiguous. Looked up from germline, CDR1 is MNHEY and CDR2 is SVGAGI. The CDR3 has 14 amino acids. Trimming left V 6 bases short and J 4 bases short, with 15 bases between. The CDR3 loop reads CASRPPGSSYGYTF. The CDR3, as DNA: TGTGCCAGCAGACCACCCGGGTCCTCCTATGGCTACACCTTC.

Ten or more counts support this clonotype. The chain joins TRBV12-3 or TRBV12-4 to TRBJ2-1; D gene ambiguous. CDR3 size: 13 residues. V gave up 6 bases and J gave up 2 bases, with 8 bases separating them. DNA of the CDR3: TGTGCCAGCAGGAATGGGGCCTACAATGAGCAGTTCTTC. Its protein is CASRNGAYNEQFF.

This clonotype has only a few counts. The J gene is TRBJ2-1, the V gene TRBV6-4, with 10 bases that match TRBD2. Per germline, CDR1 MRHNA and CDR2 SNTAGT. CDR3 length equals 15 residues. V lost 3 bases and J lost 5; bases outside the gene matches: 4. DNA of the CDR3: TGTGCCAGCAGTGAACAGGGACTAGCGCACAATGAGCAGTTCTTC. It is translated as CASSEQGLAHNEQFF.

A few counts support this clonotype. For the CDR3, the DNA is TGTGCCAGTGCCGAATGGGACATTCAGTACTTC. Translation gives CASAEWDIQYF. The J gene is TRBJ2-4, the V gene TRBV28, with D hard to call. Per germline, CDR1 MDHEN and CDR2 SYDVKM. The CDR3 totals 11 residues. The ends were cut back, 9 bases at V and 8 bases at J, with 11 bases in the middle.

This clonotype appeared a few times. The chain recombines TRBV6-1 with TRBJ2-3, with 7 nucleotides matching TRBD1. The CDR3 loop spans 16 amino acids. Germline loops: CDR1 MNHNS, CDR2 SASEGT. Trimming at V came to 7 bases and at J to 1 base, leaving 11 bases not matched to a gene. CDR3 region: CASTRKRDRGTDTQYF. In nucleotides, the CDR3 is TGTGCCAGCACCAGGAAGAGGGACAGAGGCACAGATACGCAGTATTTT.

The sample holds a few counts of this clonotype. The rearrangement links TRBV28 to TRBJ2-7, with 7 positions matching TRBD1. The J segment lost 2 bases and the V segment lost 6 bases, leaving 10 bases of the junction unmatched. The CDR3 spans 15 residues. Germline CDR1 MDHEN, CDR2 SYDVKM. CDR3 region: CASSPRVGQPYEQYF. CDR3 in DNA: TGTGCCAGCAGCCCCCGAGTGGGACAGCCCTACGAGCAGTACTTC.

The CDR3 nucleotides read TGTGCCACCGAACATTCTCCGGGGGCGGCTGGAAACACCATATATTTT. Its translation: CATEHSPGAAGNTIYF. This chain uses TRBV5-5 with TRBJ1-3, with D tentatively TRBD1 (6 bases). V was trimmed by 9 bases and J by 2 bases, leaving 21 bases between them. CDR3 length: 16 amino acids. The germline V gene encodes CDR1 SGHKS and CDR2 YYEKEE (reference sequence).